The rows below give T cell receptor beta chains drawn from one sample of a study of T-cell memory formation after mild COVID-19. TCRdb used MiXCR to reprocess the 5' RACE reads, holding one entry per CDR3 protein. This sample yields about 100,000 distinct CDR3 sequences, of which 11% are seen a single time; approximately 39% belongs to the top ten. Sequencing input: PBMCs or a T cell subset sorted from them (not recorded which). Every receptor here comes from a man aged 18 to 29 who had mild COVID-19 (a few samples of this study predate the infection). Cell type and time point are not known. Each CDR3 is given without its conserved first and last residue.

V gene: TRBV27; CDR3 protein: ASSLWSGEVRETQY
V gene: TRBV27; CDR3 protein: ASSLIRDRTYEQY
V gene: TRBV12-3/TRBV12-4; CDR3 protein: ASSFANNEQF
V gene: TRBV20-1; CDR3 protein: SARNTGGLMDEQF
V gene: TRBV12-3/TRBV12-4; CDR3 protein: AGLSNTEAF
V gene: TRBV4-1; CDR3 protein: ASSRPGAIYEQY
V gene: TRBV6-2/TRBV6-3; CDR3 protein: ASSLGEETQY
V gene: TRBV6-5; CDR3 protein: ASNLAGGRDEQF
V gene: TRBV24-1; CDR3 protein: ATSKRGGQPQH
V gene: TRBV6-5; CDR3 protein: ASSSGAAYNEQF
V gene: TRBV20-1; CDR3 protein: SARQMDRGPGNTIY
V gene: TRBV18; CDR3 protein: ASSSTGVSEQY
V gene: TRBV4-3; CDR3 protein: ASSQDGGGREKLF
V gene: TRBV6-5; CDR3 protein: ASSYRSAGNWPGANVLT
V gene: TRBV7-9; CDR3 protein: ASSFSQAPPGEKLF
V gene: TRBV2; CDR3 protein: ASSYGGGPSYEQY
V gene: TRBV4-1; CDR3 protein: ASSPRENTEAF
V gene: TRBV20-1; CDR3 protein: SARTTLGTGELF
V gene: TRBV7-9; CDR3 protein: ASSSRQGADEQF
V gene: TRBV4-1; CDR3 protein: ASSPDRGYEQY
V gene: TRBV15; CDR3 protein: ATSRGEGRNEQF
V gene: TRBV7-9; CDR3 protein: ASSSGLEGHEQF
V gene: TRBV7-8; CDR3 protein: ASSFMRGEGKETQY
V gene: TRBV7-2; CDR3 protein: ASSPEQGAGDTQY
V gene: TRBV4-2; CDR3 protein: ASSQAGVDYGYT
V gene: TRBV6-5; CDR3 protein: ASSYSQGETGELF
V gene: TRBV6-5; CDR3 protein: ASSYSTGYNEQF
V gene: TRBV5-6; CDR3 protein: ASSPSGLVFPDTQY
V gene: TRBV7-2; CDR3 protein: ASSLARSERSSYNEQF
V gene: TRBV7-3; CDR3 protein: ASSRGGAVDTQY
V gene: TRBV11-2; CDR3 protein: ASSARATYNEQF
V gene: TRBV7-9; CDR3 protein: ASSLGANEKLF
V gene: TRBV11-2; CDR3 protein: ASSLVGRGYEQY
V gene: TRBV7-9; CDR3 protein: ASSPKDNYEQY
V gene: TRBV5-1; CDR3 protein: ASSLYQGDDGYT
V gene: TRBV3-1; CDR3 protein: ASSKGLAGWRPEQF
V gene: TRBV4-1; CDR3 protein: ASSPRGNNYEQY
V gene: TRBV5-1; CDR3 protein: ASSLAGWGAGYGYT
V gene: TRBV10-3; CDR3 protein: AISESGTQYNSPLH
V gene: TRBV7-9; CDR3 protein: ASSYQGEAGANVLT
V gene: TRBV5-1; CDR3 protein: ASSVGDSGAPYQETQY
V gene: TRBV4-1; CDR3 protein: ASSQDGGLGSPLH
V gene: TRBV28; CDR3 protein: ASSLTRHQPQH
V gene: TRBV7-9; CDR3 protein: ASSLVVTYPGYT
V gene: TRBV4-1; CDR3 protein: SSSQVLAGGEGNEQF
V gene: TRBV5-5; CDR3 protein: ASSLEAGGWTDTQY
V gene: TRBV6-4; CDR3 protein: ASSDSGDTQY
V gene: TRBV7-9; CDR3 protein: ASSTGQLAGELF
V gene: TRBV29-1; CDR3 protein: SVEGGLAGVNTGELF
V gene: TRBV5-1; CDR3 protein: ASSFPLKSYEQF
V gene: TRBV6-5; CDR3 protein: ASNYGQGSSEAF
V gene: TRBV20-1; CDR3 protein: SARVGNYGYT
V gene: TRBV6-2/TRBV6-3; CDR3 protein: ASSDSQETQY
V gene: TRBV12-5; CDR3 protein: ASGLVRGNEQF
V gene: TRBV11-2; CDR3 protein: ASSLGQGSGSETQY
V gene: TRBV11-2; CDR3 protein: ASSLDPPGTGFTDTQY
V gene: TRBV5-1; CDR3 protein: ASSWGQKWNEQF
V gene: TRBV6-6; CDR3 protein: ASSFGGGLAY
V gene: TRBV7-9; CDR3 protein: ASSLAIGYSPDSNTGELF
V gene: TRBV3-1; CDR3 protein: ASSRPLSETQY